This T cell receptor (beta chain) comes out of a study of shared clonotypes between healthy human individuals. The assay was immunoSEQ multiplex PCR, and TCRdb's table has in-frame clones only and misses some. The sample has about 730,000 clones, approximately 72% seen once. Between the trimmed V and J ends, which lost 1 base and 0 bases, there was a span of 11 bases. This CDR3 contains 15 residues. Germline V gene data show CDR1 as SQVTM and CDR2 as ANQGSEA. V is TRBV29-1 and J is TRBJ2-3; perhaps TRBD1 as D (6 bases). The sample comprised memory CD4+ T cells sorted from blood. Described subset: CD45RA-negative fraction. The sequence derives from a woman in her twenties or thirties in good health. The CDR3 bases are TGCAGCGTTGAAGGGGACACCGAAAGCACAGATACGCAGTATTTT. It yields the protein CSVEGDTESTDTQYF.